This T cell receptor (beta chain) comes out of a study of beta chain features in type 1 diabetes. Overall study: Taken together, all samples contributed around 100,000,000 examined sorted cells.

Expressed TCRB transcripts were sequenced, since all the RNA that had been isolated was reverse transcribed. Sequenced by immunoSEQ multiplex PCR; TCRdb stores in-frame clones only, minus some. The sample has about 110,000 clones, less than 40% seen once. The CDR3 has 14 residues. Looked up from germline, CDR1 is MNHEY and CDR2 is SVGAGI. With 7 bases clipped from V and 1 base from J, the junction kept 6 bases outside the gene matches. This clone was observed a single time. Specimen: stem cell memory CD4+ T cells from blood. The rearrangement joins TRBV6-5 to TRBJ1-2, with TRBD1 matching 7 bases. The TCR sequence derives from a woman younger than 35 in good health. CDR3 nucleotide sequence: TGTGCCAGCACTGACAGGGCCAGTAACTATGGCTACACCTTC. It is translated as CASTDRASNYGYTF.